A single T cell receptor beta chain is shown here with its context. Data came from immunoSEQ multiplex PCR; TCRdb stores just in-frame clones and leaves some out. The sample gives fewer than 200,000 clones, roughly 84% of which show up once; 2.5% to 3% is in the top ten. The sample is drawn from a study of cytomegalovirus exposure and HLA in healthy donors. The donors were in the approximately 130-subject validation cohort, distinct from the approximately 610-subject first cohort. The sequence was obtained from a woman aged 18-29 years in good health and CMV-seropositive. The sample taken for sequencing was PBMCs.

The CDR3 sequence: CASSLKAAYNTEAFF. CDR3 nucleotide sequence: TGTGCCAGCAGTTTAAAAGCCGCCTACAACACTGAAGCTTTCTTT. The genes are TRBV27 and TRBJ1-1; D gene uncertain. Germline CDR1 and CDR2: MNHEY and SMNVEV (reference sequence). The CDR3 extends over 15 amino acids. The ends were cut back, 2 bases at V and 2 bases at J, with 12 bases in the middle.